The following is a TCR beta chain sequence with its context. Generated by immunoSEQ multiplex PCR, the TCRdb table keeps only in-frame clones and is missing some. The table records around 21,000 clones, around 88% of them present only once. This CDR3 has 16 residues. Per germline, CDR1 MDHEN and CDR2 SYDVKM. The J segment lost 2 bases and the V segment lost 3 bases, leaving 4 bases of the junction unmatched. The data were obtained in a study of T cell changes during pregnancy in multiple sclerosis. The source is a female donor with multiple sclerosis, enrolled in a pregnancy study. Sequenced here: CD8+ T cells from peripheral blood mononuclear cells, sampled in the first trimester of pregnancy. The chain links TRBV28 to TRBJ2-3; 11 bases line up with TRBD2. The DNA of the CDR3 is TGTGCCAGCAGTTTGGGGACTAGCGGTTACACAGATACGCAGTATTTT. This codes for CASSLGTSGYTDTQYF.